Listed below are T cell receptor beta chains from one sample, sequenced in a study of cytomegalovirus exposure and HLA in healthy donors. The data were produced by immunoSEQ multiplex PCR, yet TCRdb's version contains in-frame clones alone and is incomplete. Here the sample spans about 140,000 clones, 73% being singletons. Sequenced input: PBMCs. The source of these receptors is a human donor in good health. The CDR3 runs from the conserved cysteine through the conserved F or W. A D gene is named only where the DNA matches it firmly. Not every row has a clone size; where given, it reads once, few, many or a size class.

clone_size	j_call	v_call	d_call	cdr3_nt	cdr3_aa
NA	TRBJ1-2	TRBV18	TRBD1	TGTGCCAGCTCACCAGCTCTAGGACAGGACCAGTATGGCTACACCTTC	CASSPALGQDQYGYTF
NA	TRBJ2-7	TRBV9	TRBD1	TGTGCCAGCAGCGAGAACCCGGGACAGGCGATTTACGAGCAGTACTTC	CASSENPGQAIYEQYF
NA	TRBJ1-1	TRBV7-9	NA	TGTGCCAGCAGCTCCGTCCGATGCGGGGCTTTCTTT	CASSSVRCGAFF
NA	TRBJ1-3	TRBV30	NA	TGTGCCTGGAGTCCAGAAGGGAGGACTGGAAACACCATATATTTT	CAWSPEGRTGNTIYF
NA	TRBJ1-1	TRBV30	NA	TGTGCCTGGAGCCCCCTACGGGCTTTCTTT	CAWSPLRAFF
NA	TRBJ2-5	TRBV29-1	NA	TGCAGCGTTGAAGAACGTGGGAGGGAGACCCAGTACTTC	CSVEERGRETQYF
NA	TRBJ2-7	TRBV11-3	TRBD1	TGTGCCAGCAGCCCAGGGACAGATCCTACGAAGCAGTACTTC	CASSPGTDPTKQYF
NA	TRBJ1-1	TRBV5-1	NA	TGCGCCAGCAGCCCAACGGGGGGGCTCACTGAAGCTTTCTTT	CASSPTGGLTEAFF
few	TRBJ2-5	TRBV5-4	NA	TGTGCCAGCAGCTCTAGGGGTTTCGGAGAGACCCAGTACTTC	CASSSRGFGETQYF
few	TRBJ1-6	TRBV6-5	NA	TGTGCCAGCAGTTATCGACAGTATAATTCACCCCTCCACTTT	CASSYRQYNSPLHF
few	TRBJ1-4	TRBV10-3	TRBD1	TGTGCCATCAATCCGGGACAGGGATCTGAAAAACTGTTTTTT	CAINPGQGSEKLFF
NA	TRBJ2-5	TRBV9	NA	TGTGCCAGCAGCGTAACCGGGAACAGTTATGGGTCGCCGGAGACCCAGTACTTC	CASSVTGNSYGSPETQYF
once	TRBJ1-1	TRBV7-2	NA	TGTGCCAGCAGCTTAGCCCGTCGAGTGAGCAACACTGAAGCTTTCTTT	CASSLARRVSNTEAFF
few	TRBJ2-7	TRBV7-9	NA	TGTGCCAGCAGCTCAGAGAGGGCGGGACCCTCCTACGAGCAGTACTTC	CASSSERAGPSYEQYF
NA	TRBJ2-3	TRBV10-3	TRBD1	TGTGCCATCAGCCTAGCAGGGGGCTCGGGAGATACGCAGTATTTT	CAISLAGGSGDTQYF
NA	TRBJ2-2	TRBV7-3	NA	TGTGCCAGCAGCCATTTCACCGGGGAGCTGTTTTTT	CASSHFTGELFF
NA	TRBJ1-4	TRBV4-1	NA	TGCGCCAGCAGCCAAGGGGGCTCCGAAAAACTGTTTTTT	CASSQGGSEKLFF
NA	TRBJ2-3	TRBV27	TRBD2	TGTGCCAGCAGTCCAACCCTCGCCGCGGGGGGGCTGTATACGCAGTATTTT	CASSPTLAAGGLYTQYF
few	TRBJ2-5	TRBV10-3	NA	TGTGCCATCAGTGAGTCCTGGGCAGCCTACGTCCATGAGACCCAGTACTTC	CAISESWAAYVHETQYF
few	TRBJ2-2	TRBV25-1	NA	TGTGCCAGCATCCAACAGGGATCCGGGGAGCTGTTTTTT	CASIQQGSGELFF
NA	TRBJ1-6	TRBV5-6	TRBD1	TGTGCCAGCAGCATTGGCGGTACAGGGGGAATCTATAATTCACCCCTCCACTTT	CASSIGGTGGIYNSPLHF
NA	TRBJ2-6	TRBV12-5	TRBD1	TGTGCTAGTGGTTTTGAACTTCCCGGGACAGGAGTTTCGACTGGGGCCAACGTCCTGACTTTC	CASGFELPGTGVSTGANVLTF
NA	TRBJ1-5	TRBV2	NA	TGTGCCAGCAGAATCTTCCAGGGAAATCAGCCCCAGCATTTT	CASRIFQGNQPQHF
NA	TRBJ2-2	TRBV5-1	TRBD2	TGCGCCAGCCGGACTCTAGCGGGGGGTGACGGGGAGCTGTTTTTT	CASRTLAGGDGELFF
NA	TRBJ2-3	TRBV5-4	NA	TGTGCCAGCAGCCCAACACGGGAACGCACAGATACGCAGTATTTT	CASSPTRERTDTQYF
NA	TRBJ2-1	TRBV9	NA	TGTGCCAGCAGCGTAGACCGGTTCTCCTACAATGAGCAGTTCTTC	CASSVDRFSYNEQFF
NA	TRBJ2-1	TRBV11-2	TRBD2	TGTGCCAGCAGCTTTCGATCTAGCGGAAACAATGAGCAGTTCTTC	CASSFRSSGNNEQFF
NA	TRBJ2-4	TRBV4-2	NA	TGTGCCAGCAGCCAAGATCTAGAGGCTCCAGATCAGTACTTC	CASSQDLEAPDQYF
NA	TRBJ1-1	TRBV30	NA	TGTGCCTGGAGTGGGGCGGGCGGTCCTGAAGCTTTCTTT	CAWSGAGGPEAFF
few	TRBJ2-1	TRBV7-2	NA	TGTGCCAGCAGCCCCCTTCTGACAGGTCGGTTGGGAAATGAGCAGTTCTTC	CASSPLLTGRLGNEQFF
NA	TRBJ2-5	TRBV10-3	NA	TGTGCCATCAGTGTTGAGGGGCGGGAACAAGAGACCCAGTACTTC	CAISVEGREQETQYF
once	TRBJ1-1	TRBV13	TRBD1	TGTGCCAGCAGCATACGGACAGGGAGAACTGAAGCTTTCTTT	CASSIRTGRTEAFF
once	TRBJ1-1	TRBV10-3	NA	TGTGCCATCAGTGAGTCGCCCCAGGAGGGGAACACTGAAGCTTTCTTT	CAISESPQEGNTEAFF
NA	TRBJ1-1	TRBV2	TRBD1	TGTGCCAGCAGCGTAGGGACAGGGGGTGAAGCTTTCTTT	CASSVGTGGEAFF
NA	TRBJ2-7	TRBV15	NA	TGTGCCACCAGCAGAGTTCTCCGGTACGAGCAGTACTTC	CATSRVLRYEQYF
NA	TRBJ2-3	TRBV28	TRBD1	TGTGCCAGCAGGGGACAGGGCTTCACAGATACGCAGTATTTT	CASRGQGFTDTQYF
once	TRBJ1-4	TRBV28	NA	TGTGCCAGCAGTTGGGGGAGGGCGGGGGGTGAAAAACTGTTTTTT	CASSWGRAGGEKLFF
once	TRBJ2-1	TRBV7-9	TRBD2	TGTGCCAGCAGCTTAGCGCGGGGGGACTCCTACAATGAGCAGTTCTTC	CASSLARGDSYNEQFF
NA	TRBJ2-1	TRBV27	NA	TGTGCCAGCAGGCGTTCCGGGGTCAATGAGCAGTTCTTC	CASRRSGVNEQFF
NA	TRBJ1-6	TRBV11-2	NA	TGTGCCAGCAGCTTAGCCTACCAAAGCGATAATTCACCCCTCCACTTT	CASSLAYQSDNSPLHF
NA	TRBJ1-3	TRBV28	NA	TGTGCCAGCAGTTTAGGGAGAACTGGAAACACCATATATTTT	CASSLGRTGNTIYF
NA	TRBJ2-2	TRBV27	TRBD1	TGTGCCAGCAGTAAAGTGACAGGGGCCCCCACCGGGGAGCTGTTTTTT	CASSKVTGAPTGELFF
NA	TRBJ1-6	TRBV7-6	NA	TGTGCCAGCAGCTTAGCATTGGGGGCTCCCAATTCACCCCTCCACTTT	CASSLALGAPNSPLHF
NA	TRBJ1-2	TRBV29-1	NA	TGCAGCGCTGGCAGGGAAGACTATGGCTACACCTTC	CSAGREDYGYTF
NA	TRBJ2-7	TRBV27	TRBD1	TGTGCCAGCAGTTTATCGAACAGGGGCTACGAGCAGTACTTC	CASSLSNRGYEQYF
NA	TRBJ1-2	TRBV30	NA	TGTGCCTGGATTTCTGGGGCCGGCTATGGCTACACCTTC	CAWISGAGYGYTF
once	TRBJ2-1	TRBV5-1	TRBD1	TGCGCCAGCCTTCGGGACAGCTCCTACAATGAGCAGTTCTTC	CASLRDSSYNEQFF
few	TRBJ1-1	TRBV5-1	TRBD1	TGCGCCAGCAGCTTCGGGAGGGGGCGGACTGAAGCTTTCTTT	CASSFGRGRTEAFF
NA	TRBJ2-7	TRBV5-1	TRBD1	TGCGCCAGCAGTCTCGGACAGGGGGGGAACGAGCAGTACTTC	CASSLGQGGNEQYF
NA	TRBJ1-5	TRBV9	NA	TGTGCCAGCAGCGTAGGAACGGGCAATCAGCCCCAGCATTTT	CASSVGTGNQPQHF
NA	TRBJ2-1	TRBV6-5	NA	TGTGCCAGCAGTTACTCGACAGACTACAATGAGCAGTTCTTC	CASSYSTDYNEQFF
NA	TRBJ2-7	TRBV2	NA	TGTGCCAGCAGTGTAAGGGCGGGCCCCTACGAGCAGTACTTC	CASSVRAGPYEQYF
NA	TRBJ1-5	TRBV6-4	NA	TGTGCCCGCCCAGGGGAAAAAGGGAGCAATCAGCCCCAGCATTTT	CARPGEKGSNQPQHF
NA	TRBJ2-5	TRBV10-3	TRBD2	TGTGCCATCAGTAGTAGCGGGGGGGCGTACGATTTAGAGACCCAGTACTTC	CAISSSGGAYDLETQYF
NA	TRBJ2-1	TRBV7-9	NA	TGTGCCAGCAGCTTAGCAGGCGGGTCTACTGAGCAGTTCTTC	CASSLAGGSTEQFF